This T cell receptor (beta chain) is drawn from a study of cytomegalovirus exposure and HLA in healthy donors. The study, taken as a whole, reports: Later on, a genetic analysis was performed. It linked a missense variant in DCLRE1C with V- and J-gene trimming of TCR beta.

Germline assignment: CDR1 KGHSH and CDR2 LQKENI. Trimming took 5 bases from V and 2 from J; bases not matched to a gene: 5. CDR3 size: 14 residues. As for this clone: What it binds is not known.

Amplification used 60 Vbeta primers and 13 Jbeta primers. Sequencing used immunoSEQ multiplex PCR; TCRdb keeps in-frame clones, though not all of them. The sample holds under 200,000 clones, 75% to 90% seen once. The chain has TRBV18 and TRBJ1-1, with TRBD1 identical over 7 bases. Sequenced material: PBMCs. This sequence originates from a woman aged 50 to 65 in good health and CMV-seropositive. The CDR3 DNA follows: TGTGCCAGCTCAGCGGGACAGCCTAACACTGAAGCTTTCTTT. Amino acid sequence: CASSAGQPNTEAFF.